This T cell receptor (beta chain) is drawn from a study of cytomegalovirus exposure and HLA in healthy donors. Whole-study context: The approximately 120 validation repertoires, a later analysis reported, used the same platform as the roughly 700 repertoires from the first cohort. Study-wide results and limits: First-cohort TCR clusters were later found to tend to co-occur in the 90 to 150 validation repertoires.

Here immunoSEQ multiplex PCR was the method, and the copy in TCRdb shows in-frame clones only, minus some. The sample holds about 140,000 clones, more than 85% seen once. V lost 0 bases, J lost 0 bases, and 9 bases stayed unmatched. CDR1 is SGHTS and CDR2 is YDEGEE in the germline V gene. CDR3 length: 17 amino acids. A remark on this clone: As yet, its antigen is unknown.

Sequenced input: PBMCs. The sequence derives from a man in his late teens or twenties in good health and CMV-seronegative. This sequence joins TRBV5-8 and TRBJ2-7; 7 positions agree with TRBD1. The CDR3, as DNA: TGTGCCAGCAGCTTGGAGGGCGTCAGGGGGAGCTCCTACGAGCAGTACTTC. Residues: CASSLEGVRGSSYEQYF.